A selection of T cell receptor beta chains follows, all from one sample in a study of blood T cell repertoires in COVID-19. The table came from immunoSEQ multiplex PCR; TCRdb's copy has only in-frame clones and leaves some out. The sample consists of 190,000 or so clones, more than 85% of them appearing once. Sample: peripheral blood. The origin of the receptors is a man between 40 and 49 years old with active or convalescent COVID-19. Both conserved end residues are part of each CDR3. The order of the fields is D gene, clone size, V gene, J gene, CDR3 protein, CDR3 DNA. D genes are given only for firm matches. The size of a clone is reported for some rows only, either as once, few or many, or as a class for expanded clones.

>TRBD1|NA|TRBV19|TRBJ1-5
CASSPRQGGQPQHF
TGTGCCAGTAGTCCCCGACAGGGTGGTCAGCCCCAGCATTTT
>TRBD1|few|TRBV6-1|TRBJ1-5
CASSQDRDRGSQPQHF
TGTGCCAGCAGTCAAGACCGGGACAGGGGTTCTCAGCCCCAGCATTTT
>NA|NA|TRBV10-3|TRBJ2-4
CAISESIQPGNIQYF
TGTGCCATCAGTGAGTCGATCCAGCCGGGGAACATTCAGTACTTC
>NA|few|TRBV24-1|TRBJ1-4
CATSEVSSGNEKLFF
TGTGCCACCAGTGAAGTGTCCTCAGGTAATGAAAAACTGTTTTTT
>TRBD2|NA|TRBV24-1|TRBJ2-4
CATSDRLAGSNIQYF
TGTGCCACCAGTGATAGACTAGCGGGGAGTAACATTCAGTACTTC
>NA|NA|TRBV29-1|TRBJ1-3
CSVETGGNTIYF
TGCAGCGTTGAGACAGGCGGAAACACCATATATTTT
>NA|NA|TRBV5-1|TRBJ1-6
CASSLILSYNSPLHF
TGCGCCAGCAGCTTGATACTATCCTATAATTCACCCCTCCACTTT
>NA|NA|TRBV19|TRBJ1-2
CASSFWVSNRADYGYTF
TGTGCCAGTAGTTTTTGGGTAAGCAACAGGGCCGACTATGGCTACACCTTC
>NA|NA|TRBV2|TRBJ2-3
CASSAGTSRDTQYF
TGTGCCAGCAGCGCCGGGACATCCCGCGATACGCAGTATTTT
>NA|NA|TRBV6-5|TRBJ1-5
CASTPMRDQPQHF
TGTGCCAGCACTCCGATGAGGGATCAGCCCCAGCATTTT
>NA|NA|TRBV29-1|TRBJ1-1
CSVGVRGGTEAFF
TGCAGCGTTGGCGTTAGGGGGGGCACTGAAGCTTTCTTT
>NA|NA|TRBV2|TRBJ2-7
CASRSYYEQYF
TGTGCCAGCAGATCGTACTACGAGCAGTACTTC
>NA|NA|TRBV29-1|TRBJ1-2
CSVRGGLIANYGYTF
TGCAGCGTTCGGGGGGGGCTGATAGCTAACTATGGCTACACCTTC
>NA|NA|TRBV5-4|TRBJ1-2
CASSWTDSSNYGYTF
TGTGCCAGCAGCTGGACCGACAGCTCTAACTATGGCTACACCTTC
>TRBD2|NA|TRBV30|TRBJ2-1
CAWSPLAGFEQFF
TGTGCCTGGAGTCCGCTAGCGGGGTTTGAGCAGTTCTTC
>TRBD1|NA|TRBV11-2|TRBJ2-1
CASSPGQYNEQFF
TGTGCCAGCAGCCCGGGACAGTACAATGAGCAGTTCTTC
>TRBD1|NA|TRBV4-3|TRBJ1-2
CASSQDPAGTDYGYTF
TGCGCCAGCAGCCAAGATCCGGCTGGGACAGACTATGGCTACACCTTC
>TRBD1|few|TRBV19|TRBJ2-1
CASDRGLNSYNEQFF
TGTGCCAGTGACAGGGGCCTGAACTCCTACAATGAGCAGTTCTTC
>TRBD1|NA|TRBV6-1|TRBJ1-3
CASSEPGQGGNTIYF
TGTGCCAGCAGTGAACCGGGACAGGGGGGAAACACCATATATTTT
>NA|NA|TRBV2|TRBJ1-1
CASRLLLGANTEAFF
TGTGCCAGCAGGCTATTATTAGGGGCGAACACTGAAGCTTTCTTT
>NA|NA|TRBV5-1|TRBJ1-3
CASTPSSGNTIYF
TGCGCCAGCACCCCTAGCTCTGGAAACACCATATATTTT
>TRBD1|once|TRBV5-5|TRBJ1-6
CASSPGQGSPLHF
TGTGCCAGCAGCCCAGGACAGGGATCACCCCTCCACTTT
>TRBD2|once|TRBV29-1|TRBJ2-3
CSVEYRTSGDTQYF
TGCAGCGTTGAGTATAGGACTAGTGGTGATACGCAGTATTTT
>NA|NA|TRBV27|TRBJ1-1
CASSPLPDRLPEAFF
TGTGCCAGCAGTCCTCTCCCAGACAGGCTACCTGAAGCTTTCTTT
>TRBD1|NA|TRBV4-1|TRBJ1-3
CASSQGGQAGNTIYF
TGCGCCAGCAGCCAAGGGGGACAGGCTGGAAACACCATATATTTT
>TRBD1|once|TRBV24-1|TRBJ2-7
CATGPGTGGYEQYF
TGTGCCACCGGGCCCGGGACAGGGGGCTACGAGCAGTACTTC
>TRBD1|NA|TRBV15|TRBJ1-5
CATSKDRGNQPQHF
TGTGCCACCAGCAAAGACAGGGGAAATCAGCCCCAGCATTTT
>TRBD1|NA|TRBV2|TRBJ1-2
CASSYKQGAEGYTF
TGTGCCAGCAGTTATAAACAGGGGGCTGAAGGCTACACCTTC
>NA|once|TRBV7-2|TRBJ1-2
CASSLLPVPNYGYTF
TGTGCCAGCAGCTTATTGCCGGTCCCTAACTATGGCTACACCTTC
>NA|NA|TRBV5-1|TRBJ1-2
CASSPGSGRDYGYTF
TGCGCCAGCAGCCCGGGTTCGGGCAGGGACTATGGCTACACCTTC
>TRBD1|NA|TRBV7-3|TRBJ2-2
CASSRGQGAGTGELFF
TGTGCCAGCAGCCGAGGACAGGGGGCCGGCACCGGGGAGCTGTTTTTT
>NA|NA|TRBV28|TRBJ1-1
CASSPWESGTEAFF
TGTGCCAGCAGTCCCTGGGAGAGTGGGACTGAAGCTTTCTTT
>NA|NA|TRBV5-1|TRBJ2-5
CASSREETQYF
TGCGCCAGCAGCCGGGAAGAGACCCAGTACTTC
>TRBD1|NA|TRBV9|TRBJ1-6
CASSGTGGDNSPLHF
TGTGCCAGCAGCGGGACAGGGGGCGATAATTCACCCCTCCACTTT
>NA|NA|TRBV19|TRBJ1-1
CASSPDRVNTEAFF
TGTGCCAGTAGTCCGGACAGAGTGAACACTGAAGCTTTCTTT
>TRBD1|few|TRBV24-1|TRBJ2-3
CATSLTHRDRGPSTDTQYF
TGTGCCACCAGTTTAACTCACCGGGACAGGGGCCCCAGCACAGATACGCAGTATTTT
>TRBD1|NA|TRBV7-3|TRBJ2-3
CASSSNPTGVDTQYF
TGTGCCAGCAGCTCCAACCCCACAGGGGTAGATACGCAGTATTTT
>NA|once|TRBV6-5|TRBJ2-5
CASSYAAQETQYF
TGTGCCAGCAGTTATGCGGCGCAAGAGACCCAGTACTTC
>NA|NA|TRBV6-5|TRBJ1-1
CASKVVQGNTEAFF
TGTGCCAGCAAAGTAGTACAGGGGAACACTGAAGCTTTCTTT
>TRBD1|NA|TRBV7-6|TRBJ1-3
CASSLMTGTGNTIYF
TGTGCCAGCAGCCTGATGACAGGGACTGGAAACACCATATATTTT
>TRBD1|NA|TRBV20-1|TRBJ2-1
CSASAGGNEQFF
TGCAGTGCTAGTGCAGGGGGCAATGAGCAGTTCTTC
>NA|NA|TRBV28|TRBJ1-5
CASSFPGSNQPQHF
TGTGCCAGCAGTTTCCCCGGTAGCAATCAGCCCCAGCATTTT
>TRBD1|NA|TRBV28|TRBJ1-2
CASSLGTGSGYTF
TGTGCCAGCAGTTTAGGGACAGGGTCTGGCTACACCTTC
>NA|NA|TRBV5-1|TRBJ2-5
CASSLDRQVGETQYF
TGCGCCAGCAGCTTGGACAGACAGGTCGGGGAGACCCAGTACTTC
>NA|NA|TRBV19|TRBJ2-5
CASSMWDNAQETQYF
TGTGCCAGTAGTATGTGGGACAATGCCCAAGAGACCCAGTACTTC
>NA|NA|TRBV3-1/TRBV3-2|TRBJ1-1
CASSRLQRNTEAFF
TGTGCCAGCAGCCGCTTACAGAGGAACACTGAAGCTTTCTTT
>TRBD2|NA|TRBV27|TRBJ2-5
CASSSVLAGGPRQADQYF
TGTGCCAGCAGTTCCGTACTAGCGGGGGGCCCTCGCCAGGCGGACCAGTACTTC
>TRBD2|NA|TRBV5-8|TRBJ2-1
CASNGLAGGPYNEQFF
TGTGCCAGCAACGGACTAGCGGGGGGCCCGTACAATGAGCAGTTCTTC
>TRBD2|NA|TRBV7-9|TRBJ2-7
CASSMTSGGSSSYEQYF
TGTGCCAGCAGCATGACTAGCGGGGGGTCCAGCTCCTACGAGCAGTACTTC
>NA|NA|TRBV6-2/TRBV6-3|TRBJ2-5
CASSYSRRGETQYF
TGTGCCAGCAGTTACTCTAGGCGGGGAGAGACCCAGTACTTC
>TRBD1|NA|TRBV27|TRBJ1-2
CASTPGRGRLNYGYTF
TGTGCCAGCACCCCGGGTAGGGGGCGCTTGAACTATGGCTACACCTTC
>NA|NA|TRBV7-8|TRBJ2-1
CASSPGQKSSYNEQFF
TGTGCCAGCAGCCCCGGACAGAAGAGCTCCTACAATGAGCAGTTCTTC
>NA|NA|TRBV2|TRBJ1-1
CASNKGTTIAEAFF
TGTGCCAGCAATAAGGGGACAACTATCGCTGAAGCTTTCTTT